This T cell receptor (beta chain) was identified during a study of blood T cell repertoires in COVID-19. Study-wide context: There were acute and convalescent COVID-19 samples, and they came from the United States, Italy and Spain. PBMCs, B-cell-depleted T cells, or T cells provided the cDNA or gDNA that made up the material.

Authors' data handling: Reference gene primer amplification gave nucleated cell count estimates. The repertoire was sequenced with immunoSEQ multiplex PCR; TCRdb's copy has only in-frame clones and lacks some. V, J and clone size reflect that table, while D and trimming were determined from the DNA. The table records over 200,000 clones, 88% of them present only once. This CDR3 spans 16 amino acids. The trim removed 2 bases at V and 0 bases at J, leaving 4 bases unmatched. CDR1 LNHDA and CDR2 SQIVND come from the germline V gene (reference sequence). V gene TRBV19 combines with J gene TRBJ1-3; 7 nucleotides agree with TRBD1. The sequenced sample consisted of peripheral blood. The clonotype was recovered from a woman aged 55-69 years with acute or convalescent COVID-19. The CDR3 DNA follows: TGTGCCAGTAGTATAAGACAGGGTTACTCTGGAAACACCATATATTTT. Residues: CASSIRQGYSGNTIYF. The full variable domain, with the rest looked up from reference TRBV19 and TRBJ1-3, is DGGITQSPKYLFRKEGQNVTLSCEQNLNHDAMYWYRQDPGQGLRLIYYSQIVNDFQKGDIAEGYSVSREKKESFPLTVTSAQKNPTAFYLCASSIRQGYSGNTIYFGEGSWLTVV.